The source of this T cell receptor (beta chain) is a study of T-cell reconstitution after alpha-beta-depleted transplantation in children (dated by TCRdb to 2016 to 2017). Notes on the research overall: Using TCR repertoire profiling, the study followed T-cell immune reconstitution in a quantitative way in children after TCRalphabeta/CD19-depleted allogeneic hematopoietic cell transplantation.

Receptors were amplified or captured by PCR. These reads were obtained on an Illumina HiSeq 2500. TCR libraries were prepared with molecular barcoding, using unique molecular identifiers to normalize TCRbeta repertoire quantification. TCRdb applied fastp at Q25 and MiXCR to the public reads, then kept only in-frame beta chains. Each entry is one CDR3 protein sequence, shown with its most common DNA and genes. This sample lists hundreds of thousands of distinct CDR3 sequences; 9.5% to 15% were detected once. Around 2.5% of the sample is held by the ten biggest clonotypes. According to the germline V gene, CDR1 reads LGHNA and CDR2 reads YSLEER. Trimming accounts for 0 bases at V and 4 bases at J, while the number of junction bases matched to no gene is 10. Measured from the cysteine to the phenylalanine, the CDR3 is 17 residues long. Only CDR3 DNA is held: 51 bases, read in frame from base 1. This clonotype was observed at least ten times. The target of this receptor is not known. There are no base qualities to consult, and no much larger clone falls within one base.

This clonotype was obtained from a human donor who donated a stem cell graft to a child with acute lymphoblastic leukemia. Here the chain combines TRBV4-3 and TRBJ2-3; TRBD2 matches 7 bases in the middle. The material sequenced was PBMCs from the stem cell graft donor, taken from the stem cell graft. The nucleotide sequence reads TGCGCCAGCAGCCAAGATGAGGCGGGGGTCCCCCCAGATACGCAGTATTTT. The translation is CASSQDEAGVPPDTQYF.